Shown below are 2 T cell receptor beta chains from a single sample sequenced in a study of beta chain features in type 1 diabetes. The study reverse transcribed the entire isolated RNA, so it sequenced expressed TCRB transcripts. Repertoires were generated with immunoSEQ multiplex PCR, while TCRdb's copy carries only in-frame clones and drops some. The table includes about 930,000 clones, roughly 17% detected once. Sequencing input: naive CD4+ T cells from blood. These receptors came from a woman younger than 30 in good health.

The rearrangement uses TRBV11-2 and TRBJ2-2; a weak D match, TRBD1 (6 bases). The germline gives CDR1 SGHAT, CDR2 FQNNGV. This CDR3 is built from 14 residues. The V end lost 4 bases, the J end lost 3 bases, and 9 bases lay between the germline ends. The CDR3 DNA sequence: TGTGCCAGCAGCTCTCACAGGGACACCGGGGAGCTGTTTTTT. It codes for CASSSHRDTGELFF.

This chain connects TRBV7-2 to TRBJ2-3; TRBD1 aligns across 7 bases. Germline V lookup: CDR1 SGHTA, CDR2 FQGNSA. J lost 0 bases, V lost 5 bases, and 14 bases had no gene match. This CDR3 spans 18 amino acids. The CDR3 DNA reads as TGTGCCAGCAGCCCACATCCCCCGGGACAGCTAAGCACAGATACGCAGTATTTT. It codes for CASSPHPPGQLSTDTQYF.